The clone carrying this T cell receptor (beta chain) was found once. Treatment indicated: around 19 received Ad26.COV2.S at low or high dose, single or two shots; 5 received placebo; per-sample allocation not given. Sampling was done on day 63 after the first vaccine or placebo injection. Based in Boston, the donor was an adult of 18-55 years. The entry originates in a study of Ad26.COV2.S vaccination and SARS-CoV-2 variants. Study-level information: Enrollment placed the donor in the COV1001 Ad26.COV2.S trial arm. The vaccine Ad26.COV2.S was put into the muscle once, or twice with 56 days between.

The protocol was immunoSEQ multiplex PCR, while the TCRdb copy is restricted to in-frame clones and leaves out a portion. The sample holds 360,000 or so clones, around 89% seen once. After removal of 5 bases from V and 8 bases from J, the junction contained 13 bases not matched to a gene. The CDR3 extends over 15 amino acids. Germline loops: CDR1 MNHEY, CDR2 SVGAGI. This chain uses TRBV6-5 with TRBJ1-2; 8 bases are shared with TRBD1. The source of this sequence is a person aged 18 to 65 who received the Ad26.COV2.S COVID-19 vaccine or a placebo. The starting material was peripheral blood, obtained in a trial of Ad26.COV2.S vaccine versus placebo. CDR3 sequence (DNA): TGTGCCAGCAGTCCCGGGACAGGCCCCTTGGGAGGCTACACCTTC. Translation: CASSPGTGPLGGYTF.